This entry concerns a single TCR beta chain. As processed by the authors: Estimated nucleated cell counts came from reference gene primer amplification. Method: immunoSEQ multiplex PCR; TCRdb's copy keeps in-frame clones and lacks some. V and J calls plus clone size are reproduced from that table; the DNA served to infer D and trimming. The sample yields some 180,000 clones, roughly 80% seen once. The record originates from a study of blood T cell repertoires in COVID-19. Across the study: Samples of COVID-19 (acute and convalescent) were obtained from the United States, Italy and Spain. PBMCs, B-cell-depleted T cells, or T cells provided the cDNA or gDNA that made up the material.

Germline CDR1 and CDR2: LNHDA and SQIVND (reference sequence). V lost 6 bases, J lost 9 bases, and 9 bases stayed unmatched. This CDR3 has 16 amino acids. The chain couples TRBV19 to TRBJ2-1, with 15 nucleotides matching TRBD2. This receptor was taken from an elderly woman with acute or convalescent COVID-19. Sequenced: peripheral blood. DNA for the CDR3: TGTGCCAGTAGCCCAAGGACTAGCGGGGGGGCCAGTGAGCAGTTCTTC. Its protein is CASSPRTSGGASEQFF.